The subject of this entry is one T cell receptor beta chain. This specimen belongs to a study of T cell responses to AZD1222 COVID-19 vaccine. Germline V gene sequence: CDR1 SNHLY, CDR2 FYNNEI. The CDR3 is 13 residues long. V gave up 8 bases and J gave up 0 bases; unmatched junction bases: 3. Produced via immunoSEQ multiplex PCR; TCRdb's table is partial and in-frame only. This sample yields some 150,000 clones, of which roughly 86% are seen a single time; about 5% belongs to the top ten. The receptor was derived from an adult who received the MenACWY meningococcal vaccine as a control. Sequencing was performed on peripheral blood, taken 28 days after the second dose of the MenACWY control vaccine. The chain combines TRBV2 with TRBJ1-2; TRBD1 agrees at 7 bases. The CDR3 DNA reads TGTGCCAGCGGACAGGAAACTAACTATGGCTACACCTTC. Protein product: CASGQETNYGYTF.